Listed below are T cell receptor beta chains from one sample, sequenced in a study of cytomegalovirus exposure and HLA in healthy donors. The repertoire was sequenced with immunoSEQ multiplex PCR; TCRdb's copy has only in-frame clones and lacks some. The sample yields around 140,000 clones, more than 60% seen once. Sequencing used PBMCs. The receptor source for this set is a female donor in good health and CMV-seronegative. Each CDR3 is given with its conserved first and last residue. Fields, in order: CDR3 protein, J gene, V gene.

CDR3: CASSIRLQETQYF
J: TRBJ2-5
V: TRBV5-5

CDR3: CASSRSRDRANEQYF
J: TRBJ2-7
V: TRBV6-1

CDR3: CASGQAGDQPQHF
J: TRBJ1-5
V: TRBV28

CDR3: CASSPGAWVAYEQYF
J: TRBJ2-7
V: TRBV7-2

CDR3: CASSAGTPASYEQYF
J: TRBJ2-7
V: TRBV7-9

CDR3: CAFNNRGPNTEAFF
J: TRBJ1-1
V: TRBV30

CDR3: CATILAGGDEQFF
J: TRBJ2-1
V: TRBV4-1

CDR3: CASSEGGRQVEKLFF
J: TRBJ1-4
V: TRBV6-1

CDR3: CASSQLLGRGSSGNTIYF
J: TRBJ1-3
V: TRBV4-1

CDR3: CASSPSQGQETQYF
J: TRBJ2-5
V: TRBV18

CDR3: CASTQGDREGYTF
J: TRBJ1-2
V: TRBV28

CDR3: CASSSPGHSYNEQFF
J: TRBJ2-1
V: TRBV9

CDR3: CASGGRAGYGYTF
J: TRBJ1-2
V: TRBV6-5

CDR3: CASSYSQGIRTEAFF
J: TRBJ1-1
V: TRBV6-5

CDR3: CASSGGGILRSVRPSF
J: TRBJ2-7
V: TRBV7-9

CDR3: CASSPRGTDTQYF
J: TRBJ2-3
V: TRBV21-1

CDR3: CASSLGSTNEKLFF
J: TRBJ1-4
V: TRBV5-1

CDR3: CSVGYGSFDEKLFF
J: TRBJ1-4
V: TRBV29-1

CDR3: CASLSAGGGGTQYF
J: TRBJ2-5
V: TRBV19

CDR3: CASSDPLLSGGDTDTQYF
J: TRBJ2-3
V: TRBV2

CDR3: CASSQDTGWNGYTF
J: TRBJ1-2
V: TRBV14

CDR3: CASSLAGGGLEQYF
J: TRBJ2-7
V: TRBV5-1

CDR3: CASSQDRQETQYF
J: TRBJ2-5
V: TRBV4-2